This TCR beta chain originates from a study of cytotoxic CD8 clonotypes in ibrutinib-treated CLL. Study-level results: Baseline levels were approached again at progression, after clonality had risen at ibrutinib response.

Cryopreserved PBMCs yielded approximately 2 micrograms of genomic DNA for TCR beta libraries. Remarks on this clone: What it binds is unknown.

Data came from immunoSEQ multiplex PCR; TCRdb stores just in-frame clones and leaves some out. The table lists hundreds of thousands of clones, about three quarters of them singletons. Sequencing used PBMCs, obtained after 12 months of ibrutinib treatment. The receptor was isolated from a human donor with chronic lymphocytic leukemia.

The CDR3 sequence is CASSRIQGDQETQYF. Written as DNA, the CDR3 is TGTGCCAGCAGCCGGATACAGGGGGACCAAGAGACCCAGTACTTC. V and J are TRBV28 and TRBJ2-5; 8 bases align to TRBD1. The length of the CDR3 is 15 residues. The J segment lost 0 bases and the V segment lost 6 bases, leaving 6 bases of the junction unmatched. CDR1 and CDR2 (germline): MDHEN, SYDVKM.